This T cell receptor (beta chain) originates from a study of patients and donors after allogeneic stem cell transplantation. This clonotype was seen more than once but under ten times. TCRdb independently ran MiXCR on the RT-PCR reads; one entry per CDR3 protein. The table records about a million distinct CDR3 sequences, approximately 19% of them present only once. Trimming left V 5 bases short and J 10 bases short, with 10 bases between. The CDR3 length is 11 residues. The clonotype was recovered from a human donor who was either an allogeneic HSCT recipient or a stem cell or donor lymphocyte infusion donor (not recorded which). It is not recorded whose cells these are; they may come from a transplant donor. The material sequenced was blood, either unsorted or a sorted T cell fraction (not recorded which). This chain joins TRBV12-3 or TRBV12-4 and TRBJ2-3; D not resolved. The CDR3 DNA follows: TGTGCCAGCAGTCACTCCAACCCGCAGTATTTT. Translating it yields CASSHSNPQYF.